This T cell receptor (beta chain) was profiled in a study of T cells in localized non-small cell lung cancer. Trimming took 7 bases from V and 6 from J; bases not matched to a gene: 3. The CDR3 is 13 residues long. CDR1 is SNHLY, CDR2 FYNNEI, per germline. Generated by immunoSEQ multiplex PCR, the TCRdb table keeps only in-frame clones and is missing some. This table holds about 77,000 clones, roughly 91% found once. The clonotype comes from a woman aged 35-70 years with stage I squamous cell lung carcinoma. The V gene is TRBV2, the J gene TRBJ1-6, with TRBD1 matching 7 bases. The source material was peripheral blood, sampled before any cancer treatment. CDR3: CASTGTANSPLHF. CDR3 in DNA: TGTGCCAGCACGGGGACAGCTAATTCACCCCTCCACTTT.